These 7 T cell receptor beta chains were sequenced from one sample in a study of T cell responses to AZD1222 COVID-19 vaccine. The repertoire was sequenced with immunoSEQ multiplex PCR; TCRdb's copy has only in-frame clones and lacks some. Counted here are roughly 180,000 clones, 94% occurring once; the ten biggest clones make up 1.5% to 2%. The sample was peripheral blood, taken 28 days after the second AZD1222 dose. These receptors were taken from an adult who received the AZD1222 COVID-19 vaccine.

The chain carries TRBV11-2 and TRBJ1-2, with 7 bases matching TRBD1. Germline loops: CDR1 SGHAT, CDR2 FQNNGV. This CDR3 comprises 19 residues. The V gene end was trimmed by 2 bases and the J gene end by 4 bases; junction bases not matched to a gene: 19. The CDR3 here is CASSLPKGAWGGKTYGYTF. CDR3 DNA: TGTGCCAGCAGCTTACCCAAGGGGGCATGGGGCGGCAAGACCTATGGCTACACCTTC.

The chain couples TRBV12-3 or TRBV12-4 to TRBJ1-2; no firm D call. V was cut by 3 bases and J by 6 bases, with 11 bases left in between. The CDR3 is made up of 13 amino acids. The CDR3 sequence is CASSFGQYDGYTF. CDR3 coding DNA: TGTGCCAGCAGTTTTGGGCAGTACGATGGCTACACCTTC.

The rearrangement links TRBV28 to TRBJ1-2, with D unclear. The germline gives CDR1 MDHEN, CDR2 SYDVKM. The CDR3 covers 12 residues. The V and J ends lost 8 bases and 5 bases respectively, with 12 bases between them. CDR3 nucleotide sequence: TGTGCCAGCGGCCCGTTACATTATGGCTACACCTTC. Encoded protein: CASGPLHYGYTF.

This chain connects TRBV5-1 to TRBJ2-1, with D unresolved. The CDR3 runs to 15 residues. From germline, CDR1 is SGHRS and CDR2 YFSETQ. V lost 0 bases to trimming and J lost 10 bases, with 17 bases between them. CDR3 sequence reads: CASSLVAGVSMEQFF. The CDR3 DNA follows: TGCGCCAGCAGCTTGGTGGCAGGCGTGTCAATGGAGCAGTTCTTC.

This chain connects TRBV6-5 to TRBJ1-1; D is possibly TRBD1 (5 bases). V lost 4 bases, J lost 1 base, and 13 bases lay in between. This CDR3 region has 15 residues. Per germline, CDR1 MNHEY and CDR2 SVGAGI. CDR3 nucleotides: TGTGCCAGCAGTTGGGGCGGGTTCTCGAACACTGAAGCTTTCTTT. It is translated as CASSWGGFSNTEAFF.

The chain combines TRBV25-1 with TRBJ2-2, with a possible D match to TRBD2 (6 bases). This CDR3 comprises 18 residues. Germline-derived CDR1 and CDR2 are MGHDK and SYGVNS. With 5 bases removed from V and 5 bases from J, the gap between germline ends came to 24 bases. The CDR3 spells CASSKALGTHPQTGELFF. CDR3 bases: TGTGCCAGCAGTAAAGCGCTAGGGACTCACCCTCAGACCGGGGAGCTGTTTTTT.

The V gene is TRBV6-5, the J gene TRBJ1-2; TRBD1 matches at 7 bases. Germline values: CDR1 MNHEY, CDR2 SVGAGI. The junction had 9 bases not matched to a gene; V was cut back by 6 bases and J by 5 bases. The CDR3 totals 14 residues. CDR3 in amino acids: CASRRGGTAYGYTF. CDR3 sequence (DNA): TGTGCCAGCAGACGCGGTGGGACAGCTTATGGCTACACCTTC.